The following is a T cell receptor beta chain sequence with its context. Its target is not known. One junction end disagrees with the germline gene, perhaps due to a read error. Amplification of TCR beta CDR3 regions was performed using RNA transcripts as template. First-round RT-PCR of the TCR CDR3 relied on the HTBI primer set. A single record per CDR3 protein comes from TCRdb applying MiXCR to the multiplex PCR reads. The sample contains fewer than 900,000 distinct CDR3 sequences, under 20% of which appear only once. This entry is derived from a study of T cells in Graves' hyperthyroidism and ophthalmopathy. Study findings and constraints: Most clonotypes expanded in thyroid above 0.001 were likewise present in blood.

The CDR3 sequence is 14 residues long. Germline V CDR1 and CDR2: MNHGY, SVAAGI. Specimen: blood. The chain links TRBV6-9 to TRBJ2-1; no reliable D call. The clonotype comes from a woman aged 50 to 60 with Graves' hyperthyroidism that later progressed to Graves' ophthalmopathy. Here the CDR3 reads CASSYVYSYNEQLF. CDR3 DNA: TGTGCCAGCAGTTACGTGTATAGCTACAATGAGCAGCTCTTC.